This T cell receptor beta chain was retrieved from a study of blood T cell repertoires in COVID-19. About the research overall: Sources were T cells, B-cell-depleted T cells, or PBMCs; the material itself was cDNA or gDNA.

The repertoire was sequenced with immunoSEQ multiplex PCR; TCRdb's copy has only in-frame clones and lacks some. The table records roughly 31,000 clones, roughly 90% of them present only once. V shed 0 bases and J shed 4 bases, with 13 bases lying between them. The CDR3 is made up of 16 amino acids. From germline, CDR1 is SSHAT and CDR2 FNYEAQ (reference sequence). The source material was peripheral blood. The V and J genes are TRBV7-7 and TRBJ1-3, with TRBD1 as a possible D gene (5 bases). The receptor was isolated from a man aged 60-69 years with active COVID-19. The CDR3 region has the DNA TGTGCCAGCAGCTTAGCGGCAATATCAGGGGGAAACACCATATATTTT. Its translation is CASSLAAISGGNTIYF.